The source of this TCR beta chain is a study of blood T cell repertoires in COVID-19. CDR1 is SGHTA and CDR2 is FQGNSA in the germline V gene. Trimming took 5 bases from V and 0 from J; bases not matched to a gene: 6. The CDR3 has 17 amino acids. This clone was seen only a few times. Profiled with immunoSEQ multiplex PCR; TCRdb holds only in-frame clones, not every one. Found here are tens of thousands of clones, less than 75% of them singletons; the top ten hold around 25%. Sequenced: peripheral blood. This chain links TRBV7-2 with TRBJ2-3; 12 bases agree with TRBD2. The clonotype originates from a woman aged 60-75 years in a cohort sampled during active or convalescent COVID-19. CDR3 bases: TGTGCCAGCAGCCCGCGACTAGCGGGAGTTAGCACAGATACGCAGTATTTT. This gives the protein CASSPRLAGVSTDTQYF.